These 6 T cell receptor beta chains came from one sample sequenced in a study of CD8 T cells in ankylosing spondylitis. Regarding the study as a whole: Seemingly distinctive of ankylosing spondylitis blood was a TCR beta motif formed by eight highly homologous variants.

TCRdb reprocessed the 5' RACE reads with MiXCR, giving one entry per CDR3 protein. The data show about 840,000 distinct CDR3 sequences, with about an eighth seen just once and 0.45% to 0.6% held by the top ten. For these receptors, no antigen is known. Sequencing was performed on blood, either unsorted or a sorted T cell fraction (not recorded which). Every receptor here comes from a male donor with ankylosing spondylitis.

The rearrangement links TRBV11-2 to TRBJ1-1; D remains unclear. There are 15 residues in the CDR3. Germline V gene data show CDR1 as SGHAT and CDR2 as FQNNGV. Trimming took off 0 bases at V and 4 bases at J, with 12 bases between the two ends. Written as DNA, the CDR3 is TGTGCCAGCAGCTTAGAGGGGAATGTGGGCACTGAAGCTTTCTTT. Encoded protein: CASSLEGNVGTEAFF.

There are many counts of this clonotype. In DNA, the CDR3 is TGCGCCAGCAGCCAAGAGGCACCTGGAAACACCATATATTTT. As protein: CASSQEAPGNTIYF. The chain recombines TRBV4-3 with TRBJ1-3; no reliable D call. The CDR3 contains 14 residues. CDR1 LGHNA and CDR2 YSLEER come from the germline V gene. V was trimmed by 0 bases and J by 2 bases, leaving 5 bases between them.

This clonotype came up a few times. J is TRBJ2-7 and V is TRBV30; either TRBD1 or TRBD2 may fit D (5 bases each). Looked up from germline, CDR1 is GTSNPN and CDR2 is SVGIG (reference sequence). V lost 3 bases to trimming and J lost 7 bases, with 19 bases between them. The CDR3 has 14 amino acids. The CDR3 region has the DNA TGTGCCTGGAGGGATTTCCGAGGGGCCTCGGAGCAGTACTTC. Amino acids: CAWRDFRGASEQYF.

This clonotype was seen a few times. The V and J genes are TRBV4-1 and TRBJ1-1, with TRBD1 as a possible D gene (6 bases). Germline V gene data show CDR1 as MGHRA and CDR2 as YSYEKL. V was clipped by 1 base and J by 4 bases, with 19 bases between them. The length of the CDR3 is 17 residues. The CDR3 here is CASSQGLPGQRGTEAFF. CDR3 nucleotides: TGCGCCAGCAGCCAAGGACTACCGGGACAAAGAGGCACTGAAGCTTTCTTT.

The sample holds a few counts of this clonotype. This chain joins TRBV7-9 and TRBJ2-1; the match to TRBD2 covers 11 bases. The CDR3 has 14 residues. V was pared by 3 bases and J by 13 bases, with 8 bases of the junction left unmatched. CDR1 SEHNR and CDR2 FQNEAQ come from the germline V gene (reference sequence). CDR3 loop: CASSFVTSGSGQFF. The CDR3 bases are TGTGCCAGCAGCTTCGTAACTAGCGGGAGCGGACAGTTCTTC.

V is TRBV6-4 and J is TRBJ2-2; D remains ambiguous. V lost 5 bases and J lost 8, with 12 bases in between. This CDR3 contains 13 residues. Germline assignment: CDR1 MRHNA and CDR2 SNTAGT. The CDR3 is CASSIVSAGELFF. In nucleotides, the CDR3 is TGTGCCAGCAGTATAGTCTCGGCGGGGGAGCTGTTTTTT.